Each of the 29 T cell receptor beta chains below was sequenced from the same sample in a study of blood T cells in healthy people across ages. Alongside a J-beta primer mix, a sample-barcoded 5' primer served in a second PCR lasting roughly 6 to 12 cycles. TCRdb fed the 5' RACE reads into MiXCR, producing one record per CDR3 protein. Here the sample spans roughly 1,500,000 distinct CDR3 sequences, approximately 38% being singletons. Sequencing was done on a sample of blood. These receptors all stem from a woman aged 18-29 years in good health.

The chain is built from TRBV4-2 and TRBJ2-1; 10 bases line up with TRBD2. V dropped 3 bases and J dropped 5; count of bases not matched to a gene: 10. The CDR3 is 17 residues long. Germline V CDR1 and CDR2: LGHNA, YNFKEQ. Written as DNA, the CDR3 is TGTGCCAGCAGCCATCGACAAGGACTAGCGGCAAACAATGAGCAGTTCTTC. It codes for CASSHRQGLAANNEQFF.

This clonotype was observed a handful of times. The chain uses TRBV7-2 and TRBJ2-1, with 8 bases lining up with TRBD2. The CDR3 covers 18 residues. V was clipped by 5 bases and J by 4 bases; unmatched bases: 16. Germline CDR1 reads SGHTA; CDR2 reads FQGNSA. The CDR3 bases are TGTGCCAGCAGCCGGGACTTTGGGGGTAGCGGGGCTTACAATGAGCAGTTCTTC. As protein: CASSRDFGGSGAYNEQFF.

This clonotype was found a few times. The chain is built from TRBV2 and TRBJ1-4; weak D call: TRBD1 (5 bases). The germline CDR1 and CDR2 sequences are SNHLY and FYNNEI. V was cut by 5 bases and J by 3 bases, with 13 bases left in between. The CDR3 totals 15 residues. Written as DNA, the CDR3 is TGTGCCAGCAGTCCGATCGGGACTCCTAATGAAAAACTGTTTTTT. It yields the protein CASSPIGTPNEKLFF.

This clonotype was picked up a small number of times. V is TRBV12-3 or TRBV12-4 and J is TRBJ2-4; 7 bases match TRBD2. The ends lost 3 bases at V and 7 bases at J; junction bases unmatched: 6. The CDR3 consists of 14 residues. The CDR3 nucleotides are TGTGCCAGCAGTTTCGGACTAGGTGCCAACATTCAGTACTTC. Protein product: CASSFGLGANIQYF.

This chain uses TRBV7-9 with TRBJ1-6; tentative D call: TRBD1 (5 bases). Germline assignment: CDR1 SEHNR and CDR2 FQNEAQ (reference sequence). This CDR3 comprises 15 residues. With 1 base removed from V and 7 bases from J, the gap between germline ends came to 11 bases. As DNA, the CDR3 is TGTGCCAGCAGCTTAGGGTCAGGGTGGAATTCACCCCTCCACTTT. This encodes CASSLGSGWNSPLHF.

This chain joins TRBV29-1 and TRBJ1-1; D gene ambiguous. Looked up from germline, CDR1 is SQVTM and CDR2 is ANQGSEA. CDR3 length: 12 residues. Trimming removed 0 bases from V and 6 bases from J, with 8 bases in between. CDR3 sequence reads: CSVEDGSAEAFF. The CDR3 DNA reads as TGCAGCGTTGAAGACGGGAGTGCTGAAGCTTTCTTT.

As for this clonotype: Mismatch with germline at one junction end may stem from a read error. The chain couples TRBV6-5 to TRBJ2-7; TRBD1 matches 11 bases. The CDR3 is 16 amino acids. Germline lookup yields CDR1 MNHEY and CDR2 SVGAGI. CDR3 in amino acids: CASSYTRDRGIREQHF. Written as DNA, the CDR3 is TGTGCCAGCAGTTACACCCGGGACAGGGGGATTCGGGAGCAGCACTTC.

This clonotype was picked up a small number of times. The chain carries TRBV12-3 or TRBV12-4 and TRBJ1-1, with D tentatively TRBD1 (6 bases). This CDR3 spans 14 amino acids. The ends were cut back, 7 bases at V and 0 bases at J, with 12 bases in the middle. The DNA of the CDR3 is TGTGCCAGCATCTTACAGGGTATGAACACTGAAGCTTTCTTT. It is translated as CASILQGMNTEAFF.

The CDR3 protein is CASSPHGSEQYF. The DNA of the CDR3 is TGTGCCAGCAGCCCCCACGGTAGCGAGCAGTACTTC. This chain connects TRBV9 to TRBJ2-7; unclear D gene. This CDR3 is built from 12 residues. The ends were cut back, 4 bases at V and 6 bases at J, with 11 bases in the middle. The germline V gene has CDR1 SGDLS and CDR2 YYNGEE.

CDR3 nucleotides: TGTGCCAGCAGCCAAGATCGGGAACCGTGGGAGACCCAGTACTTC. It is translated as CASSQDREPWETQYF. The rearrangement links TRBV4-2 to TRBJ2-7; a possible D gene is TRBD2 (5 bases). The end of the DNA aligns better with TRBJ2-5, so the J call may be wrong. Germline V lookup: CDR1 LGHNA, CDR2 YNFKEQ. The CDR3 loop spans 15 amino acids.

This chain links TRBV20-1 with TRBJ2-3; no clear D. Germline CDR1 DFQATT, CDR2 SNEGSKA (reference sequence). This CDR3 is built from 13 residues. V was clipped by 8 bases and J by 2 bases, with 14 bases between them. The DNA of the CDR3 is TGCAGTCCTCTTGTGCGTCCCACAGATACGCAGTATTTT. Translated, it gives CSPLVRPTDTQYF.

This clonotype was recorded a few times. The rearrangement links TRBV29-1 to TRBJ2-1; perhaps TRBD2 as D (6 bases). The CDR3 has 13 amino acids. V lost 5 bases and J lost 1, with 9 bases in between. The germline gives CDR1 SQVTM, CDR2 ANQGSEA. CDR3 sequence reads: CSVRGLSYNEQFF. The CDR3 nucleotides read TGCAGCGTTCGGGGGTTGTCCTACAATGAGCAGTTCTTC.

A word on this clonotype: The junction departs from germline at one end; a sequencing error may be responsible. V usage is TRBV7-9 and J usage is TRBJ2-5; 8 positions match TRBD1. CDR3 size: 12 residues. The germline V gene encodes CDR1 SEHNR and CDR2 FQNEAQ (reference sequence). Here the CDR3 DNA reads TGTGCCTGCAGCGACGGACAGGGCAAGCAGTACTTC. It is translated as CACSDGQGKQYF.

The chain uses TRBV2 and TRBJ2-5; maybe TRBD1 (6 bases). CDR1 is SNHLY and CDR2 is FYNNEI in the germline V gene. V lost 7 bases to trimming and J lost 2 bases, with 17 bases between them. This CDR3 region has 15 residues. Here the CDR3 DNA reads TGTGCCAGCAATCCTCAGACAGGCCCACAAGAGACCCAGTACTTC. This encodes CASNPQTGPQETQYF.

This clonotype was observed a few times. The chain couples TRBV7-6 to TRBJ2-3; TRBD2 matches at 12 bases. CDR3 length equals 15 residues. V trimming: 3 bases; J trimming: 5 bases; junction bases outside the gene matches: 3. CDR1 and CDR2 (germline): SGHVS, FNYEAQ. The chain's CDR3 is CASSFWGLAGDTQYF. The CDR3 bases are TGTGCCAGCAGCTTTTGGGGACTAGCGGGAGATACGCAGTATTTT.

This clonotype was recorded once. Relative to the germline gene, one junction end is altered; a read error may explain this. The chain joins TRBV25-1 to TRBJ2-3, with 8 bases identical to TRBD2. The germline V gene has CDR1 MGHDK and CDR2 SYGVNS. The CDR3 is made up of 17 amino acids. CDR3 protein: CASSEGAGGPSTDMQYF. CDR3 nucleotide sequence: TGTGCCAGCAGTGAAGGTGCGGGGGGCCCCAGCACAGATATGCAGTATTTT.

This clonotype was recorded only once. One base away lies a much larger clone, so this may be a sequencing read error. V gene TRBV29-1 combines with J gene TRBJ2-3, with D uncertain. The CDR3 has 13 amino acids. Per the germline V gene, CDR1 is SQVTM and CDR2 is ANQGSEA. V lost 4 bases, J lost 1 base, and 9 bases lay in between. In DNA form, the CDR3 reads TGCAGCGTTGCGCCTAGTGGCACAGATACGCAGTATTTT. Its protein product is CSVAPSGTDTQYF.

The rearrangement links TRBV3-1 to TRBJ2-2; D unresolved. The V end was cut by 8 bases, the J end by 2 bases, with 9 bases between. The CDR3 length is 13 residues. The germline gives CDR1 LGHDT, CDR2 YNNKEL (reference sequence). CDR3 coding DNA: TGTGCCAGCGGGAACCTCAACACCGGGGAGCTGTTTTTT. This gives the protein CASGNLNTGELFF.

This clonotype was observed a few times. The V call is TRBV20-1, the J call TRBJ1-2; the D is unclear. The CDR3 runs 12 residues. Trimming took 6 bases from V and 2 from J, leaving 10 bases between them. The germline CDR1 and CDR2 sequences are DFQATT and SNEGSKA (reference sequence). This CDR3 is CSAWTGNYGYTF. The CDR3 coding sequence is TGCAGTGCCTGGACGGGAAACTATGGCTACACCTTC.

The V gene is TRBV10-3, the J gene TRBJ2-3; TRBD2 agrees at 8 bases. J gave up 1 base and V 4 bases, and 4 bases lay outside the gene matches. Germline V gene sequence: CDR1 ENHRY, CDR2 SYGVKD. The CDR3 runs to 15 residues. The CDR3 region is CAISATSGRTDTQYF. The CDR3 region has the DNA TGTGCCATCAGTGCAACTAGCGGCCGCACAGATACGCAGTATTTT.

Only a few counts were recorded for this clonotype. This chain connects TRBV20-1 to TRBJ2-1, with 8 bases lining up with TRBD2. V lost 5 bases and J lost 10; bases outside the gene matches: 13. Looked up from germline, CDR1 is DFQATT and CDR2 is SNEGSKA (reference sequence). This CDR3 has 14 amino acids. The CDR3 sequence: CSAGDTLAGGEQFF. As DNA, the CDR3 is TGCAGTGCTGGTGACACTCTAGCGGGCGGCGAGCAGTTCTTC.

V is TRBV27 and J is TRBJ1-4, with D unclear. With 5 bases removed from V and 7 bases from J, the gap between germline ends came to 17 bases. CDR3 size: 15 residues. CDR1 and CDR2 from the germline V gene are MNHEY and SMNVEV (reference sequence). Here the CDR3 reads CASSASSGRFEKLFF. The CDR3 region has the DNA TGTGCCAGCAGTGCCTCTTCGGGGAGGTTTGAAAAACTGTTTTTT.

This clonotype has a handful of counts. The CDR3 loop is CSASLGEGGQPQHF. The CDR3, as DNA: TGCAGTGCTAGCTTGGGGGAGGGGGGCCAGCCCCAGCATTTT. V is TRBV20-1 and J is TRBJ1-5, with D possibly matching TRBD1 (6 bases). V was clipped by 3 bases and J by 7 bases, with 16 bases between them. From germline, CDR1 is DFQATT and CDR2 SNEGSKA (reference sequence). The CDR3 extends over 14 amino acids.

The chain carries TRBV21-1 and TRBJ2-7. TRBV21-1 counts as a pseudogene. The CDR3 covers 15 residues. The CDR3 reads CASSDTDRALYEQYF. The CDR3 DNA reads TGTGCCAGCAGTGATACCGACAGAGCACTCTACGAGCAGTACTTC.

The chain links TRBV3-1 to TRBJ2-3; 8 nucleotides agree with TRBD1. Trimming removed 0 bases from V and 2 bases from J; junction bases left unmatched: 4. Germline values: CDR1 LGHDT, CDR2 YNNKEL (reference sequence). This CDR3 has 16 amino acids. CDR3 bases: TGTGCCAGCAGCCAAGACCAGGGGGCGGCCACAGATACGCAGTATTTT. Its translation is CASSQDQGAATDTQYF.

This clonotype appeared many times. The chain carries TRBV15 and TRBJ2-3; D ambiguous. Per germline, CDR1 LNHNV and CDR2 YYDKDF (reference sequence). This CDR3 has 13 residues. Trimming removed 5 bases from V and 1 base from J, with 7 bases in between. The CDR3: CATSSSGTDTQYF. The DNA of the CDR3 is TGTGCCACCAGCTCTTCGGGCACAGATACGCAGTATTTT.

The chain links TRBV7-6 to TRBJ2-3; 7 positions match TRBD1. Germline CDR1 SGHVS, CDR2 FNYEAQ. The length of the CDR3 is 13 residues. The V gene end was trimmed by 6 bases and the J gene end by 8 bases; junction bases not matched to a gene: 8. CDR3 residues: CASSSRDSATQYF. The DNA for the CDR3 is TGTGCCAGCAGTAGCCGGGACAGCGCTACGCAGTATTTT.

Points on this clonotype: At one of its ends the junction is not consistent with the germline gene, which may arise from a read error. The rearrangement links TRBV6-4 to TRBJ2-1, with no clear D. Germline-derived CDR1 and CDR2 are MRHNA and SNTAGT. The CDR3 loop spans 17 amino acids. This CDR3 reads CASVEHLNLSSHNEQFF. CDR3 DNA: TGTGCCAGCGTTGAACACCTAAACCTTAGCTCCCACAATGAGCAGTTCTTC.

CDR3 sequence (DNA): TGTGCCATCAGTGAGGGTGCGGGAGGGCCGAAAAAGTTCTTC. It codes for CAISEGAGGPKKFF. V gene TRBV10-3 combines with J gene TRBJ2-1; 9 positions match TRBD2. The J segment lost 14 bases and the V segment lost 2 bases, leaving 10 bases of the junction unmatched. The CDR3 runs to 14 residues. Germline assignment: CDR1 ENHRY and CDR2 SYGVKD.